This TCR beta chain was sequenced for a study of tumor-infiltrating lymphocytes in localized non-small cell lung cancer. Study context: Patients included smokers and never-smokers with various histologies, some sampled after neoadjuvant chemotherapy. Study-wide points: Only some patients had TCR sequencing, depending on available tissue. Each assay used a separate piece of the same tissue.

The protocol was immunoSEQ multiplex PCR, while the TCRdb copy is restricted to in-frame clones and leaves out a portion. Altogether approximately 3,700 clones are present, roughly three fifths being singletons, with the ten largest covering less than 15%. With regard to this clone: What it recognizes is unknown.

CDR3 length: 16 amino acids. Unmatched junction bases numbered 4, after V lost 4 bases and J lost 0 bases. CDR1 and CDR2 (germline): MNHEY, SMNVEV (reference sequence). The J gene is TRBJ2-7, the V gene TRBV27, with 12 bases that match TRBD1. This clonotype was sampled from a human donor with non-small cell lung cancer. Sample: uninvolved lung tissue not adjacent to the tumor. CDR3 amino acids: CASSSGQGAPSYEQYF. CDR3 in DNA: TGTGCCAGCAGTTCGGGACAGGGGGCCCCCTCCTACGAGCAGTACTTC.